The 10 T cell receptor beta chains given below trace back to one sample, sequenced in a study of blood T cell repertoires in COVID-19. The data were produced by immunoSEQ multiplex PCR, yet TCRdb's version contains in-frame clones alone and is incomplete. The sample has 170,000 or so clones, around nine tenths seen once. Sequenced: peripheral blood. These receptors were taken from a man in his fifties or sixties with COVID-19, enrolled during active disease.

The CDR3 sequence is CASSYRVHTEAFF. CDR3 nucleotide sequence: TGTGCCAGCAGTTACAGGGTTCACACTGAAGCTTTCTTT. V gene TRBV12-3 or TRBV12-4 combines with J gene TRBJ1-1, with D possibly being TRBD1 (6 bases). Between the trimmed V and J ends, which lost 4 bases and 3 bases, there was a span of 9 bases. CDR3 length equals 13 residues.

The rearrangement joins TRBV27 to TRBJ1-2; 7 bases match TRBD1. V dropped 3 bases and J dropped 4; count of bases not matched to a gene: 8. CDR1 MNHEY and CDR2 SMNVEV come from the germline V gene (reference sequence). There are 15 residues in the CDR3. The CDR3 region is CASSLTGQSPYGYTF. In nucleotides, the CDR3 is TGTGCCAGCAGTTTGACGGGACAGTCTCCCTATGGCTACACCTTC.

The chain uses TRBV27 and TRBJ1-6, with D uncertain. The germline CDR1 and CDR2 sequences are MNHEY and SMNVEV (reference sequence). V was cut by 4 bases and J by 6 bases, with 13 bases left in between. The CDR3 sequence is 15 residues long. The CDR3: CASSYITQTNSPLHF. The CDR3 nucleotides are TGTGCCAGCAGTTACATCACACAGACTAATTCACCCCTCCACTTT.

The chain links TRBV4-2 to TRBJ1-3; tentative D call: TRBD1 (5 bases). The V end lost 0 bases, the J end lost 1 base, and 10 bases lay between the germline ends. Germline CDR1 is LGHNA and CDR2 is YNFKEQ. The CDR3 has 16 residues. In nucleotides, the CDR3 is TGTGCCAGCAGCCAAGATAAACAGGAATCTGGAAACACCATATATTTT. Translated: CASSQDKQESGNTIYF.

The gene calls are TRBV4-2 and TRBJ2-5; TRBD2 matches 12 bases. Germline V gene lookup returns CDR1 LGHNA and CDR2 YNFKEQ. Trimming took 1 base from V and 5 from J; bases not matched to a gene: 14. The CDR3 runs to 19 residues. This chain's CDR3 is CASSQVFSKTSGGGETQYF. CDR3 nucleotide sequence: TGTGCCAGCAGCCAAGTTTTCTCAAAGACTAGCGGGGGCGGGGAGACCCAGTACTTC.

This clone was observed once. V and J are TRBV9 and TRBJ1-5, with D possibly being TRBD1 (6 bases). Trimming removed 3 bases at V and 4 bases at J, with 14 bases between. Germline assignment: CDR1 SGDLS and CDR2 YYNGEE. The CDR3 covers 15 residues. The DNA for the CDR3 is TGTGCCAGCAGCGCGGGGGGCAGCCAGAATCAGCCCCAGCATTTT. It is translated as CASSAGGSQNQPQHF.

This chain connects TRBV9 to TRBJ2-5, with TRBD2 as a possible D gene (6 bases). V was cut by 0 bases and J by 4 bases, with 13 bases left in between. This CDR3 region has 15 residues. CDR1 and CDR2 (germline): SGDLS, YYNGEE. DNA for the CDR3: TGTGCCAGCAGCGTAGGCGGGAAAGAGGGAGAGACCCAGTACTTC. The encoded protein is CASSVGGKEGETQYF. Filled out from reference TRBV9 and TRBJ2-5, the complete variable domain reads DSGVTQTPKHLITATGQRVTLRCSPRSGDLSVYWYQQSLDQGLQFLIQYYNGEERAKGNILERFSAQQFPDLHSELNLSSLELGDSALYFCASSVGGKEGETQYFGPGTRLLVL.

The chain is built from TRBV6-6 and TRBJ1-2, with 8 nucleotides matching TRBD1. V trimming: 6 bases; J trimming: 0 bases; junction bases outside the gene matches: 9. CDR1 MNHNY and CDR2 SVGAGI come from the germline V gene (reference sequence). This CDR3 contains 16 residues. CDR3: CASRTGVRGPNYGYTF. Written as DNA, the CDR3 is TGTGCCAGCAGGACGGGGGTCAGGGGGCCTAACTATGGCTACACCTTC.

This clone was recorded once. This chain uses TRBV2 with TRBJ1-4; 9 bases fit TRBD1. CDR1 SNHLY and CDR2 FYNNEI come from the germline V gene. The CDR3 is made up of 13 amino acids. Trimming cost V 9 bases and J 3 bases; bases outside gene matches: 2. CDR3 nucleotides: TGTGCCAGGAGACAGGGGGCTAATGAAAAACTGTTTTTT. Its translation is CARRQGANEKLFF.

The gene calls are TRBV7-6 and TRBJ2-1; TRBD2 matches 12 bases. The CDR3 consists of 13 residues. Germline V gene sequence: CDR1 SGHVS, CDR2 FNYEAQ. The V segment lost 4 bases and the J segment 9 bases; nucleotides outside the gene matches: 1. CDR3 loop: CASSSSGRVEQFF. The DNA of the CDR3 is TGTGCCAGCAGCTCTAGCGGGAGGGTTGAGCAGTTCTTC. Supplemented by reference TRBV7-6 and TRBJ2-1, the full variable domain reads GAGVSQSPRYKVTKRGQDVALRCDPISGHVSLYWYRQALGQGPEFLTYFNYEAQQDKSGLPNDRFSAERPEGSISTLTIQRTEQRDSAMYRCASSSSGRVEQFFGPGTRLTVL.